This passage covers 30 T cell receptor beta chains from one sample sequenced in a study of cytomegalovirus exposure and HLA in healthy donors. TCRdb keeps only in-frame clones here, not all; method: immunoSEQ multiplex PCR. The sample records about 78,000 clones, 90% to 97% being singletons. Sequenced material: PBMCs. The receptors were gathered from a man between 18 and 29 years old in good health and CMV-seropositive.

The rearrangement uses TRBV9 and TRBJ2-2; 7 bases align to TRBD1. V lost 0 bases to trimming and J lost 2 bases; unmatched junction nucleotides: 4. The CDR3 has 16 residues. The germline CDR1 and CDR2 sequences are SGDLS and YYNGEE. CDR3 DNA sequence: TGTGCCAGCAGCGTAGAGGCAGGGGGAAACACCGGGGAGCTGTTTTTT. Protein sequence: CASSVEAGGNTGELFF.

The CDR3 DNA follows: TGCGCCAGCAAGTCCACCGCCGTACCTCACAGAAACACTGAAGCTTTCTTT. Translation gives CASKSTAVPHRNTEAFF. J is TRBJ1-1 and V is TRBV5-1, with D uncertain. The CDR3 is 17 residues long. The V end was cut by 6 bases, the J end by 2 bases, with 23 bases between. Germline CDR1 SGHRS, CDR2 YFSETQ.

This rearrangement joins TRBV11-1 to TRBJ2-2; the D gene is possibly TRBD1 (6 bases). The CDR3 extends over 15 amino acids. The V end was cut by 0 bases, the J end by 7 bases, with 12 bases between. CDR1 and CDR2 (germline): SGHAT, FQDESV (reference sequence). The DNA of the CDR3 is TGTGCCAGCAGCTTAGCACAGGGTGGGAACGGGGAGCTGTTTTTT. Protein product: CASSLAQGGNGELFF.

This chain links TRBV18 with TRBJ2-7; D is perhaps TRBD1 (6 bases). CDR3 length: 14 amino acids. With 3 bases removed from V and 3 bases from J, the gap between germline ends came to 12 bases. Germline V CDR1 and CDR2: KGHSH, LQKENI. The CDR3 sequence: CASSPGTGLYEQYF. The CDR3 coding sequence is TGTGCCAGCTCACCGGGCACAGGGCTCTACGAGCAGTACTTC. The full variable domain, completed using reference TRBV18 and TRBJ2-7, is NAGVMQNPRHLVRRRGQEARLRCSPMKGHSHVYWYRQLPEEGLKFMVYLQKENIIDESGMPKERFSAEFPKEGPSILRIQQVVRGDSAAYFCASSPGTGLYEQYFGPGTRLTVT.

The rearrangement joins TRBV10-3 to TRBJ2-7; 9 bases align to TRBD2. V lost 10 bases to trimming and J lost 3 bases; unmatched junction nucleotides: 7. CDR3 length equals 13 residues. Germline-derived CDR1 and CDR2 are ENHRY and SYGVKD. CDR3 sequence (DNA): TGTGCCACGAGACTAGCGGTGCACTACGAGCAGTACTTC. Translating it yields CATRLAVHYEQYF.

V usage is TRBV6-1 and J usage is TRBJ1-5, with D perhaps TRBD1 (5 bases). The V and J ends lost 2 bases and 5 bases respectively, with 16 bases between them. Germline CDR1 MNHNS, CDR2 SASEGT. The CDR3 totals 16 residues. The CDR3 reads CASSERRPSGHQPQHF. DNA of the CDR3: TGTGCCAGCAGTGAACGTAGACCTTCAGGGCATCAGCCCCAGCATTTT.

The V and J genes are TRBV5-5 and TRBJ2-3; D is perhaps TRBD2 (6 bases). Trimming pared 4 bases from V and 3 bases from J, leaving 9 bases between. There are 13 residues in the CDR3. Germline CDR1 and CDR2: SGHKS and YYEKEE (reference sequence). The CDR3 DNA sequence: TGTGCCAGCAGCCTAGGGAGGACAGATACGCAGTATTTT. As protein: CASSLGRTDTQYF.

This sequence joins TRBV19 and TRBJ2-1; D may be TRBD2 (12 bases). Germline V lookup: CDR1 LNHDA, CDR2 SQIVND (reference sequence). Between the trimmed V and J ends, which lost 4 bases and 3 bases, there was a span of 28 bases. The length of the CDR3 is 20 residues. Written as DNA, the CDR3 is TGTGCCAGTAGTACACGGGACAGGGGGGTACTAGCGGGAGGCTACAATGAGCAGTTCTTC. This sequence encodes CASSTRDRGVLAGGYNEQFF.

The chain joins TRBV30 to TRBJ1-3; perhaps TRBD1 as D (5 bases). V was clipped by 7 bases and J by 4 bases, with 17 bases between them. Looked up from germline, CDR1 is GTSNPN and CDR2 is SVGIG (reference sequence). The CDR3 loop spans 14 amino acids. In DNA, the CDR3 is TGTGCCTCCTCGGCCCTGGGGCCGGGAAACACCATATATTTT. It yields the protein CASSALGPGNTIYF.

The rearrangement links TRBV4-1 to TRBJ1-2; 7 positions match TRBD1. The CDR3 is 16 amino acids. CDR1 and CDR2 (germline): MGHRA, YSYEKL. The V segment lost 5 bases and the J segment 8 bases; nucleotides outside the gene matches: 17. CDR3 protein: CASSKTGVPGVEGYTF. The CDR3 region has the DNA TGCGCCAGCAGCAAAACAGGGGTCCCCGGGGTGGAGGGCTACACCTTC.

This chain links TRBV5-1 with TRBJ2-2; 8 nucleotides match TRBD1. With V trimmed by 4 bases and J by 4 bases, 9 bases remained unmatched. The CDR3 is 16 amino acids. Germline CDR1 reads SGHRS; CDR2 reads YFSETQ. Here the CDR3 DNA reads TGCGCCAGCAGCAACTCCGGGACAGGTAGCACCGGGGAGCTGTTTTTT. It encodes CASSNSGTGSTGELFF.

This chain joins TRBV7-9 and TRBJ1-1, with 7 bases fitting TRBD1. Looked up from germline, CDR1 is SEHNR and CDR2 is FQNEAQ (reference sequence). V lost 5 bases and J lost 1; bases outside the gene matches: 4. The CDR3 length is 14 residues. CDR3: CASSRQGPNTEAFF. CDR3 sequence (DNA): TGTGCCAGCAGCCGACAGGGCCCGAACACTGAAGCTTTCTTT.

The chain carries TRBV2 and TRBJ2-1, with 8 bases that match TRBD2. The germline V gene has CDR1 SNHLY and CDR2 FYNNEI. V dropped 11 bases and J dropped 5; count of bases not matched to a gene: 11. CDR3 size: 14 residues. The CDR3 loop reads CALLRGGRHNEQFF. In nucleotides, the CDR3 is TGTGCCCTCCTCCGGGGGGGGCGGCACAATGAGCAGTTCTTC.

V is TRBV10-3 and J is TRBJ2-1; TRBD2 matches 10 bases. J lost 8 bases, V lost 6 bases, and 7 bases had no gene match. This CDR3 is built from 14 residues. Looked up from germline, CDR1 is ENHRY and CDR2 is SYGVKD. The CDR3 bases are TGTGCCATCAGAGCTAGCGGGAGAGACGATGAGCAGTTCTTC. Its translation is CAIRASGRDDEQFF.

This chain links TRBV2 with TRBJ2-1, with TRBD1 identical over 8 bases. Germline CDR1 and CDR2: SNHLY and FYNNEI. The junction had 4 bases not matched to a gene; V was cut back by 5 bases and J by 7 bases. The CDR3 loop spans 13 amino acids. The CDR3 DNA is TGTGCCAGCAGTTTGGACAGGGAAAATGAGCAGTTCTTC. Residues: CASSLDRENEQFF.

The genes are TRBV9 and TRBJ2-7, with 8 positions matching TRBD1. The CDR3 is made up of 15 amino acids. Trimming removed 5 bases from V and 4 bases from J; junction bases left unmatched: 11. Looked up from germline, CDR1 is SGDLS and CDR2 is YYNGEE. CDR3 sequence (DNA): TGTGCCAGCAGTGGAGGACAGGGAAATATATACGAGCAGTACTTC. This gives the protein CASSGGQGNIYEQYF.

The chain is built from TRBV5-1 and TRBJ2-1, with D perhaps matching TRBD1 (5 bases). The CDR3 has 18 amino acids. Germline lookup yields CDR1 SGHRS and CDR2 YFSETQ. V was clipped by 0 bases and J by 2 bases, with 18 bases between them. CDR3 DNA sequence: TGCGCCAGCAGCTTGGCTGGCCTGGTGTGGGGCACCTACAATGAGCAGTTCTTC. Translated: CASSLAGLVWGTYNEQFF.

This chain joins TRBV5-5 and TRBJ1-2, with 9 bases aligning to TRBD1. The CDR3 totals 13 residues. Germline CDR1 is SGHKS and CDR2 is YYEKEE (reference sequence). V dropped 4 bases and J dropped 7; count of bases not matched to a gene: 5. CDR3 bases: TGTGCCAGCAGCCCTTGGGACAGGGTTGGCTACACCTTC. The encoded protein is CASSPWDRVGYTF.

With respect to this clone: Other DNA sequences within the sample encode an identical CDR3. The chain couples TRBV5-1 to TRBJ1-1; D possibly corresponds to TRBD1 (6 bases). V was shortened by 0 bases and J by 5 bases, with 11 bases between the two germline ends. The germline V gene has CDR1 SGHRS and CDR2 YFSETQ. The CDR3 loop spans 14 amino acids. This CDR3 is CASSLAGGGTEAFF. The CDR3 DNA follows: TGCGCCAGCAGCTTGGCGGGGGGCGGGACTGAAGCTTTCTTT.

The CDR3 reads CASSFNSGETQYF. DNA of the CDR3: TGTGCCAGCAGTTTTAATTCCGGAGAGACCCAGTACTTC. The chain is built from TRBV27 and TRBJ2-5, with D uncertain. Germline CDR1 and CDR2: MNHEY and SMNVEV (reference sequence). V was clipped by 3 bases and J by 4 bases, with 9 bases between them. The CDR3 has 13 residues.

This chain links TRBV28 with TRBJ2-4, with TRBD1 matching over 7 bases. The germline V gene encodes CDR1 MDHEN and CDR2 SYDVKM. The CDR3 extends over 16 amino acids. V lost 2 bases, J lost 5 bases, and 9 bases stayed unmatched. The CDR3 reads CASSLPAGQAQNIQYF. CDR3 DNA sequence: TGTGCCAGCAGTTTACCAGCCGGACAGGCCCAAAACATTCAGTACTTC.

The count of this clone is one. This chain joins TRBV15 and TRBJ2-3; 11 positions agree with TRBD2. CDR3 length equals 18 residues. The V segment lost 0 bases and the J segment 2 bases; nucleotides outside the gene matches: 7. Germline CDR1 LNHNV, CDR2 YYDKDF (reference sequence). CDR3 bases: TGTGCCACCAGCAGAGAGGCCCAACTAGCGGGAGCCACAGATACGCAGTATTTT. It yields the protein CATSREAQLAGATDTQYF.

The CDR3, as DNA: TGTGCCAGCAGCCACGGGCCGGGACAGATGAACACTGAAGCTTTCTTT. Protein product: CASSHGPGQMNTEAFF. The chain is built from TRBV4-2 and TRBJ1-1, with 7 bases fitting TRBD1. V was pared by 3 bases and J by 0 bases, with 7 bases of the junction left unmatched. The CDR3 covers 16 residues. Looked up from germline, CDR1 is LGHNA and CDR2 is YNFKEQ.

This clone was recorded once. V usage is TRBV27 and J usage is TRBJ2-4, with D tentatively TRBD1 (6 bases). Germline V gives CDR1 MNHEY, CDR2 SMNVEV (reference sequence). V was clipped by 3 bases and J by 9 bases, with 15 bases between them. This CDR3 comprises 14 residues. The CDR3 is CASSLGAEAVIQYF. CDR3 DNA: TGTGCCAGCAGTTTGGGGGCGGAGGCGGTCATTCAGTACTTC.

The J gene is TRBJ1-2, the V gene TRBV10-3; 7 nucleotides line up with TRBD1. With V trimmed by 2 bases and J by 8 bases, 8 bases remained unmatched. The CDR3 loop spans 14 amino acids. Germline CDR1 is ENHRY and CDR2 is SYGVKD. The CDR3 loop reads CAISEATGREGYTF. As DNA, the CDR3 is TGTGCCATCAGTGAGGCGACAGGGCGTGAGGGCTACACCTTC.

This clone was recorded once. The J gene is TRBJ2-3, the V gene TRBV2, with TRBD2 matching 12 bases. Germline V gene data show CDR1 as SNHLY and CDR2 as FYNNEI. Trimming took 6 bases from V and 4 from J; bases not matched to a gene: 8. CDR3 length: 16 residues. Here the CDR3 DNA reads TGTGCCAGCAGGGGCCGACTAGCGGGAGTTCCAGATACGCAGTATTTT. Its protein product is CASRGRLAGVPDTQYF.

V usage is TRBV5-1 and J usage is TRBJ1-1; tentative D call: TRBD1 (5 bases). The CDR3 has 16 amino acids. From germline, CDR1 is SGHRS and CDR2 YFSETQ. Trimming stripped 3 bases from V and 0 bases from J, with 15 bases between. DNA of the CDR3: TGCGCCAGCAGCTCCCATGGGGGGACCTTGAACACTGAAGCTTTCTTT. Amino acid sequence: CASSSHGGTLNTEAFF.

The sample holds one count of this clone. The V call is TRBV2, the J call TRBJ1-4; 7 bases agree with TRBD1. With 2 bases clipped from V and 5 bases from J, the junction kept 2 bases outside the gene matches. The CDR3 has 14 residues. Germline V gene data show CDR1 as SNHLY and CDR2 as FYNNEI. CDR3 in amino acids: CASSEQGQNEKLFF. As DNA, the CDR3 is TGTGCCAGCAGTGAACAGGGACAGAATGAAAAACTGTTTTTT. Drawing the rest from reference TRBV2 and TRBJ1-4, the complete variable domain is EPEVTQTPSHQVTQMGQEVILRCVPISNHLYFYWYRQILGQKVEFLVSFYNNEISEKSEIFDDQFSVERPDGSNFTLKIRSTKLEDSAMYFCASSEQGQNEKLFFGSGTQLSVL.

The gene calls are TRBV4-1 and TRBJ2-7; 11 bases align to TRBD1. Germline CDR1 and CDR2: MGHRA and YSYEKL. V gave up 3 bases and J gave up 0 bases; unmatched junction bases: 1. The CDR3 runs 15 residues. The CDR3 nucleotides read TGCGCCAGCAGCCACGGACAGGGGGCCTCCTACGAGCAGTACTTC. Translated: CASSHGQGASYEQYF.

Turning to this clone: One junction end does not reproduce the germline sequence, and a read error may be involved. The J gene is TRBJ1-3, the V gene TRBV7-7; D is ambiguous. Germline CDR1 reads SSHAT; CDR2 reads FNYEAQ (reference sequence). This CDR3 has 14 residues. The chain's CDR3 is CASSLGPPGNTIYF. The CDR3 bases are TGTGCTAGCAGCTTAGGGCCCCCTGGAAACACCATATATTTT.